These 2 T cell receptor beta chains originate from one sample sequenced in a study of blood T cell repertoires in COVID-19. Clones were sequenced by immunoSEQ multiplex PCR, and TCRdb holds only the in-frame ones, with some missing. Of 25,000 or so clones in the sample, roughly four fifths were seen once. Sequencing used peripheral blood. Source of these receptors: a man between 65 and 85 years old with acute or convalescent COVID-19.

This clone was detected only once. This chain links TRBV5-8 with TRBJ2-3; a weak D match, TRBD2 (5 bases). V was cut by 1 base and J by 5 bases, with 14 bases left in between. Looked up from germline, CDR1 is SGHTS and CDR2 is YDEGEE. The CDR3 contains 15 residues. The CDR3 nucleotides are TGTGCCAGCAGCTTGTTTCCTGAACGGGGAGATACGCAGTATTTT. It codes for CASSLFPERGDTQYF.

The CDR3 sequence: CASSEGVSGENEQYF. In DNA, the CDR3 is TGTGCCAGCAGTGAAGGGGTGTCAGGGGAAAACGAGCAGTACTTC. The V call is TRBV6-1, the J call TRBJ2-7; D possibly corresponds to TRBD1 (6 bases). CDR1 MNHNS and CDR2 SASEGT come from the germline V gene. The CDR3 has 15 residues. V lost 1 base to trimming and J lost 5 bases, with 15 bases between them.